This TCR beta chain is drawn from a study of T cell repertoires in cytomegalovirus infection. Study in general: Use of recently identified HLA-C-restricted and well-studied HLA-B-restricted CMV epitopes was part of the study. Public TCR beta signatures provided an indication of both CMV infection and a matching HLA type.

General study points: Cumulative public TCR beta family frequency identified carriers of CMV plus the relevant HLA. HLA-C-restricted CMV-specific TCR beta clonotypes were dominant in the ex vivo response.

At least ten counts were recorded for this clonotype. What it recognizes is unknown. TCRdb processed the reads anew with MiXCR; each CDR3 protein has one entry. The sample contains about 100,000 distinct CDR3 sequences, roughly two fifths of which appear only once. The CDR3 sequence is 14 residues long. Germline V lookup: CDR1 MNHEY, CDR2 SMNVEV (reference sequence). V lost 6 bases and J lost 3, with 11 bases in between. V and J are TRBV27 and TRBJ2-2; D is undetermined. The source of this sequence is a human donor in good health (CMV status not recorded). Some clones in this sample may be carry-over from other donors' samples. The sequencing used CD8+ T cells from cultured PBMCs, collected from culture after CMV antigen stimulation. This chain's CDR3 is CASSPSTYTGELFF. CDR3 coding DNA: TGTGCCAGCAGCCCCTCCACGTACACCGGGGAGCTGTTTTTT.